This TCR beta chain stems from a study of blood T cell repertoires in COVID-19. Study in general: Sample material is recorded as cDNA or gDNA derived from T cells, B-cell-depleted T cells, or PBMCs.

Sequenced by immunoSEQ multiplex PCR; TCRdb stores in-frame clones only, minus some. The data show approximately 220,000 clones, with roughly four fifths seen just once and around 5% held by the top ten. Germline assignment: CDR1 SGDLS and CDR2 YYNGEE. The trim removed 4 bases at V and 6 bases at J, leaving 4 bases unmatched. The length of the CDR3 is 14 residues. The material sequenced was peripheral blood. The chain has TRBV9 and TRBJ1-5, with 10 bases identical to TRBD1. The sequence was collected from a woman in her 70s with acute or convalescent COVID-19. The CDR3 here is CASSRDRGRQPQHF. DNA for the CDR3: TGTGCCAGCAGCCGCGACAGGGGGCGTCAGCCCCAGCATTTT.